The TCR beta chain under discussion was sequenced for a study of OX40 agonist ivuxolimab in advanced cancers. The sample holds one count of this clone. Method: immunoSEQ multiplex PCR; TCRdb's copy keeps in-frame clones and lacks some. Among 30,000 to 40,000 clones listed, about 92% were seen once. J lost 3 bases, V lost 4 bases, and 4 bases had no gene match. Looked up from germline, CDR1 is MGHRA and CDR2 is YSYEKL. CDR3 size: 15 residues. The sample was CD4+ or CD8+ T cells sorted from blood, taken in a trial of the OX40 agonist ivuxolimab. The receptor was derived from an adult with an advanced solid tumor such as melanoma, head and neck, liver or kidney cancer. The rearrangement links TRBV4-1 to TRBJ2-2; TRBD2 aligns across 8 bases. The CDR3 sequence is CASSPSGSYTGELFF. In DNA, the CDR3 is TGCGCCAGCAGCCCGAGCGGGAGTTACACCGGGGAGCTGTTTTTT.